This T cell receptor beta chain was sequenced for a study of T cells after yellow fever vaccination. TCRdb processed the 5' RACE reads anew with MiXCR; each CDR3 protein has one entry. This repertoire shows more than 65,000 distinct CDR3 sequences, 5% to 6.5% found once; its top ten account for under 2.5%. This clonotype was seen many times. The germline CDR1 and CDR2 sequences are SGHKS and YYEKEE (reference sequence). V dropped 4 bases and J dropped 12 bases, with 17 bases sitting between them. The CDR3 covers 14 residues. The chain recombines TRBV5-5 with TRBJ1-6, with a weak D call TRBD1 (6 bases). The clonotype was recovered from a man aged 18 to 30 who received the YFV17D yellow fever vaccine. Sequenced material: CD4+ T cells sorted from PBMCs, taken roughly 14 days after the first yellow fever vaccination. Here the CDR3 DNA reads TGTGCCAGCAGCCCACGGACGAACAGGGAACCCCTCCACTTT. It yields the protein CASSPRTNREPLHF.